The 8 T cell receptor beta chains below all came from one sample that was sequenced in a study of shared clonotypes between healthy human individuals. TCRdb keeps only in-frame clones here, not all; method: immunoSEQ multiplex PCR. The sample contains about 2.5 million clones, about nine tenths of which appear only once. Sequencing was done on a sample of naive CD4+ T cells from PBMCs. Subset: CD45RA+ positively selected. Receptor source: a man between 18 and 35 years old in good health. Some clones in this sample may be carry-over from other donors' samples.

The CDR3 sequence is CASSLREKGTQYF. CDR3 in DNA: TGTGCCAGCAGCTTGAGGGAGAAGGGGACCCAGTACTTC. This chain uses TRBV5-4 with TRBJ2-5, with D possibly matching TRBD2 (5 bases). This CDR3 is 13 amino acids long. With 1 base removed from V and 7 bases from J, the gap between germline ends came to 11 bases. In germline, CDR1 is SGHNT, CDR2 YYREEE (reference sequence).

V gene TRBV4-1 combines with J gene TRBJ1-2; TRBD1 matches 9 bases. Trimming took 0 bases from V and 8 from J; bases not matched to a gene: 7. CDR3 length: 15 amino acids. The germline V gene encodes CDR1 MGHRA and CDR2 YSYEKL. The CDR3 region has the DNA TGCGCCAGCAGCCAAGATATACAGGGGGCAGGGGGCTACACCTTC. Amino acid sequence: CASSQDIQGAGGYTF.

This clone occurred once. The gene calls are TRBV11-2 and TRBJ2-7; perhaps TRBD2 as D (5 bases). Germline lookup yields CDR1 SGHAT and CDR2 FQNNGV. V was trimmed by 1 base and J by 2 bases, leaving 9 bases between them. CDR3 size: 14 residues. This chain's CDR3 is CASSLVRGTYEQYF. DNA of the CDR3: TGTGCCAGCAGCTTAGTCCGGGGAACCTACGAGCAGTACTTC.

This rearrangement joins TRBV7-2 to TRBJ2-7; 8 bases fit TRBD1. The CDR3 totals 16 residues. Germline V lookup: CDR1 SGHTA, CDR2 FQGNSA. The V segment lost 5 bases and the J segment 3 bases; nucleotides outside the gene matches: 12. The CDR3 region is CASSPGTGQGFYEQYF. CDR3 in DNA: TGTGCCAGCAGCCCTGGGACAGGACAGGGATTCTACGAGCAGTACTTC.

To note about this clone: Other DNA sequences in the same sample also yield this CDR3. The chain joins TRBV2 to TRBJ1-3; D is possibly TRBD1 (6 bases). Germline V lookup: CDR1 SNHLY, CDR2 FYNNEI. Trimming took 0 bases from V and 2 from J, leaving 8 bases between them. The CDR3 is made up of 15 amino acids. DNA of the CDR3: TGTGCCAGCAGTGAAGCCAGGGGCACTGGAAACACCATATATTTT. Translating gives CASSEARGTGNTIYF. Filled out from reference TRBV2 and TRBJ1-3, the complete variable domain reads EPEVTQTPSHQVTQMGQEVILRCVPISNHLYFYWYRQILGQKVEFLVSFYNNEISEKSEIFDDQFSVERPDGSNFTLKIRSTKLEDSAMYFCASSEARGTGNTIYFGEGSWLTVV.

CDR3 region: CASSGGTGIQETQYF. CDR3 bases: TGTGCCAGCAGCGGCGGGACAGGGATTCAAGAGACCCAGTACTTC. The V gene is TRBV5-5, the J gene TRBJ2-5, with 9 bases identical to TRBD1. The CDR3 has 15 residues. With V trimmed by 4 bases and J by 2 bases, 6 bases remained unmatched. CDR1 SGHKS and CDR2 YYEKEE come from the germline V gene (reference sequence).

V usage is TRBV5-1 and J usage is TRBJ2-3; TRBD1 might be the D (5 bases). Between the trimmed V and J ends, which lost 0 bases and 6 bases, there was a span of 17 bases. The CDR3 loop spans 16 amino acids. CDR1 SGHRS and CDR2 YFSETQ come from the germline V gene. The CDR3 nucleotides read TGCGCCAGCAGCTTGGAGTTGGACATTCGACCCGATACGCAGTATTTT. This gives the protein CASSLELDIRPDTQYF.

The chain recombines TRBV29-1 with TRBJ2-1, with D uncertain. From germline, CDR1 is SQVTM and CDR2 ANQGSEA. This CDR3 comprises 13 residues. Trimming shortened V by 5 bases and J by 5 bases, and 13 bases separated the two germline ends. For the CDR3, the DNA is TGCAGCGTTCAACAGAGCCTTAACAATGAGCAGTTCTTC. Translated: CSVQQSLNNEQFF.